This passage covers 25 T cell receptor beta chains from one sample sequenced in a study of cytomegalovirus exposure and HLA in healthy donors. This PCR relied on a set of 60 Vbeta primers and 13 Jbeta primers. The method was immunoSEQ multiplex PCR; TCRdb's version includes in-frame clones alone and lacks a portion of them. The table includes under 150,000 clones, around four fifths detected once. Sequencing was carried out using PBMCs. The source of these receptors is a male donor in good health and CMV-seronegative.

This rearrangement joins TRBV5-1 to TRBJ1-3; 7 bases match TRBD1. Trimming cost V 4 bases and J 2 bases; bases outside gene matches: 9. Germline-derived CDR1 and CDR2 are SGHRS and YFSETQ. This CDR3 comprises 16 residues. This CDR3 reads CASSEDLGTAGNTIYF. CDR3 coding DNA: TGCGCCAGCAGCGAAGACCTGGGGACAGCTGGAAACACCATATATTTT.

This clone showed up just once. V is TRBV12-2 and J is TRBJ2-7; the tabulated D call, TRBD2, remains unverified against the DNA. TRBV12-2 is termed a pseudogene. The CDR3 is 14 amino acids. The CDR3 reads CASRPGWHAYEQYF. In nucleotides, the CDR3 is TGTGCAAGTCGCCCCGGGTGGCATGCCTACGAGCAGTACTTC.

This chain uses TRBV7-6 with TRBJ2-5, with no clear D. TRBJ2-7 explains the end of the DNA better; the J call may be wrong. The germline CDR1 and CDR2 sequences are SGHVS and FNYEAQ. The CDR3 spans 14 residues. The CDR3 reads CASSLSEASYEQYF. The CDR3 nucleotides read TGTGCCAGCAGCTTATCTGAGGCCTCCTACGAGCAGTACTTC.

This clone was seen just once. The chain employs TRBV29-1 and TRBJ2-1, with 13 bases lining up with TRBD2. The ends lost 7 bases at V and 9 bases at J; junction bases unmatched: 9. This CDR3 contains 14 residues. In germline, CDR1 is SQVTM, CDR2 ANQGSEA. The chain's CDR3 is CSAKLAGGSVEQFF. The CDR3 DNA follows: TGCAGCGCCAAACTAGCGGGGGGGAGCGTTGAGCAGTTCTTC.

The CDR3 reads CASRMGGYTEAFF. Here the CDR3 DNA reads TGTGCCTCCAGGATGGGGGGATATACTGAAGCTTTCTTT. The chain is built from TRBV19 and TRBJ1-1; D possibly corresponds to TRBD1 (5 bases). CDR1 is LNHDA and CDR2 is SQIVND in the germline V gene (reference sequence). The CDR3 is 13 residues long. V was shortened by 11 bases and J by 5 bases, with 18 bases between the two germline ends.

The V call is TRBV7-9, the J call TRBJ2-7, with D possibly TRBD2 on 6 matching bases. This CDR3 comprises 14 residues. Between the trimmed V and J ends, which lost 1 base and 5 bases, there was a span of 12 bases. CDR1 SEHNR and CDR2 FQNEAQ come from the germline V gene (reference sequence). CDR3 DNA sequence: TGTGCCAGCAGCTTAGTGGAGGGGAACCACGAGCAGTACTTC. Translation gives CASSLVEGNHEQYF.

This clone occurred once. CDR3 loop: CASSYTGEGAGELFF. The CDR3 nucleotides read TGTGCCAGCAGTTACACGGGAGAAGGAGCCGGGGAGCTGTTTTTT. The V gene is TRBV6-5, the J gene TRBJ2-2, with D possibly TRBD2 on 6 matching bases. Trimming left V 2 bases short and J 6 bases short, with 13 bases between. The CDR3 length is 15 residues. CDR1 is MNHEY and CDR2 is SVGAGI in the germline V gene.

The genes are TRBV7-6 and TRBJ2-5; 10 bases fit TRBD2. The CDR3 spans 17 residues. Germline V gene data show CDR1 as SGHVS and CDR2 as FNYEAQ. V was pared by 0 bases and J by 3 bases, with 7 bases of the junction left unmatched. CDR3 sequence reads: CASSLALQLAGKETQYF. The CDR3 DNA reads TGTGCCAGCAGCTTAGCGCTACAACTAGCGGGAAAAGAGACCCAGTACTTC.

In its sample, this clone was seen once. The chain links TRBV6-1 to TRBJ2-7, with D possibly being TRBD2 (5 bases). The CDR3 sequence is 15 residues long. From germline, CDR1 is MNHNS and CDR2 SASEGT. V shed 7 bases and J shed 0 bases, with 16 bases lying between them. For the CDR3, the DNA is TGTGCCAGCATAGGACTCAACCTCCTCTCCTACGAGCAGTACTTC. Translating gives CASIGLNLLSYEQYF.

The chain joins TRBV7-2 to TRBJ2-5; 15 positions match TRBD2. The V segment lost 4 bases and the J segment 11 bases; nucleotides outside the gene matches: 5. The CDR3 covers 14 residues. CDR1 and CDR2 (germline): SGHTA, FQGNSA. CDR3 nucleotide sequence: TGTGCCAGCAGCTCAGGACTAGCGGGGGGGCGACAGTACTTC. Its translation: CASSSGLAGGRQYF.

The chain is built from TRBV27 and TRBJ2-7; 12 bases are shared with TRBD2. CDR3 length: 16 residues. Germline V gene data show CDR1 as MNHEY and CDR2 as SMNVEV (reference sequence). J gave up 7 bases and V 0 bases, and 7 bases lay outside the gene matches. CDR3 sequence: CASSLSPTSGSNEQYF. In DNA form, the CDR3 reads TGTGCCAGCAGTTTATCCCCGACTAGCGGGAGTAATGAGCAGTACTTC.

The CDR3 nucleotides are TGTGCCAGCAGCCCTCGACTAGCGGGGGAAGATACGCAGTATTTT. It translates to CASSPRLAGEDTQYF. The chain uses TRBV7-3 and TRBJ2-3; TRBD2 matches at 12 bases. Germline CDR1 reads SGHTA; CDR2 reads FQGTGA. V lost 5 bases to trimming and J lost 5 bases; unmatched junction nucleotides: 5. The CDR3 spans 15 residues.

The chain uses TRBV28 and TRBJ2-7; TRBD1 matches 8 bases. Looked up from germline, CDR1 is MDHEN and CDR2 is SYDVKM. J gave up 9 bases and V 5 bases, and 3 bases lay outside the gene matches. This CDR3 has 11 amino acids. CDR3 region: CASSQGAGQYF. CDR3 sequence (DNA): TGTGCCAGCAGTCAGGGGGCCGGGCAGTACTTC.

The chain couples TRBV28 to TRBJ1-6; 8 bases map to TRBD1. The CDR3 covers 12 residues. The germline V gene encodes CDR1 MDHEN and CDR2 SYDVKM. V lost 2 bases, J lost 16 bases, and 4 bases stayed unmatched. The CDR3 here is CASSLGDRLLHF. The CDR3 DNA is TGTGCCAGCAGTTTAGGGGACAGGCTTCTCCACTTT.

V gene TRBV9 combines with J gene TRBJ2-2, with D tentatively TRBD1 (5 bases). Germline CDR1 reads SGDLS; CDR2 reads YYNGEE. The CDR3 has 16 amino acids. Trimming removed 1 base at V and 2 bases at J, with 12 bases between. In DNA form, the CDR3 reads TGTGCCAGCAGCGTATTACCAGACAGTAACACCGGGGAGCTGTTTTTT. Translating it yields CASSVLPDSNTGELFF.

The chain joins TRBV27 to TRBJ2-1; D possibly corresponds to TRBD2 (5 bases). The CDR3 has 15 amino acids. The germline CDR1 and CDR2 sequences are MNHEY and SMNVEV (reference sequence). V was pared by 5 bases and J by 3 bases, with 14 bases between. CDR3: CASSAILGSYNEQFF. Here the CDR3 DNA reads TGTGCCAGCAGTGCCATCCTAGGGAGCTACAATGAGCAGTTCTTC.

This clone was recorded only once. V usage is TRBV5-1 and J usage is TRBJ2-1; 12 positions agree with TRBD1. Germline lookup yields CDR1 SGHRS and CDR2 YFSETQ. The CDR3 length is 18 residues. The J segment lost 12 bases and the V segment lost 4 bases, leaving 20 bases of the junction unmatched. The CDR3 coding sequence is TGCGCCAGCAGCGCCCCCCCTGGCCGGGACAGGGGGCGGCTTAGGCAGTTCTTC. It is translated as CASSAPPGRDRGRLRQFF.

This clone was recorded a few times. The DNA for the CDR3 is TGTGCCAGCAGTGACTCGGCTAGCGGGGCCACAGATACGCAGTATTTT. Its protein is CASSDSASGATDTQYF. The V and J genes are TRBV6-4 and TRBJ2-3, with 9 bases that match TRBD2. The CDR3 is 16 amino acids. The trim removed 0 bases at V and 2 bases at J, leaving 3 bases unmatched. Germline V lookup: CDR1 MRHNA, CDR2 SNTAGT.

The chain carries TRBV14 and TRBJ2-5; D gene uncertain. This CDR3 spans 14 amino acids. V lost 0 bases and J lost 3, with 8 bases in between. Germline CDR1 and CDR2: SGHDN and FVKESK. The chain's CDR3 is CASSQDPSEETQYF. Written as DNA, the CDR3 is TGTGCCAGCAGCCAAGATCCCAGTGAAGAGACCCAGTACTTC.

The rearrangement links TRBV6-4 to TRBJ1-1; D perhaps matches TRBD1 (5 bases). Germline values: CDR1 MRHNA, CDR2 SNTAGT. There are 14 residues in the CDR3. With 0 bases removed from V and 7 bases from J, the gap between germline ends came to 12 bases. The CDR3 coding sequence is TGTGCCAGCAGTGACTCCGGGGGACCAAGTGAAGCTTTCTTT. It specifies CASSDSGGPSEAFF.

V and J are TRBV6-1 and TRBJ1-3; 7 bases map to TRBD1. Germline CDR1 is MNHNS and CDR2 is SASEGT. The CDR3 runs to 13 residues. V lost 10 bases and J lost 4; bases outside the gene matches: 7. CDR3 DNA: TGTGCCACTAGACAGGGTACAGGAAACACCATATATTTT. Encoded protein: CATRQGTGNTIYF.

The genes are TRBV2 and TRBJ2-5, with a tentative D call TRBD2 (5 bases). Germline CDR1 is SNHLY and CDR2 is FYNNEI. The V and J ends lost 10 bases and 3 bases respectively, with 12 bases between them. The CDR3 covers 12 residues. This CDR3 reads CATRLGEETQYF. CDR3 nucleotide sequence: TGTGCCACCAGGCTCGGGGAAGAGACCCAGTACTTC.

The CDR3 sequence is CASSPGLAGENEQFF. CDR3 in DNA: TGTGCCAGCAGTCCGGGACTAGCGGGAGAGAATGAGCAGTTCTTC. V and J are TRBV5-6 and TRBJ2-1; 14 nucleotides match TRBD2. The V segment lost 5 bases and the J segment 7 bases; nucleotides outside the gene matches: 5. Looked up from germline, CDR1 is SGHDT and CDR2 is YYEEEE. The CDR3 spans 15 residues.

The rearrangement uses TRBV1 and TRBJ2-7; TRBD2 is taken as the D call from the table, unchecked against the DNA. TRBV1 constitutes a pseudogene. There are 18 residues in the CDR3. The DNA for the CDR3 is TGCACCAGCAGCCAAGATCGGCTAGGACTAGCGGGCAGCTGCGAGCAGTACTTC. Translating gives CTSSQDRLGLAGSCEQYF.

V usage is TRBV7-9 and J usage is TRBJ2-7; 12 bases agree with TRBD2. V lost 8 bases and J lost 3; bases outside the gene matches: 11. Germline loops: CDR1 SEHNR, CDR2 FQNEAQ (reference sequence). The CDR3 has 16 amino acids. CDR3 sequence: CASGGLAGGQSYEQYF. The CDR3, as DNA: TGTGCCAGCGGGGGACTAGCGGGTGGACAGAGCTACGAGCAGTACTTC.